One and the same sample provided the 17 T cell receptor beta chains below, sequenced in a study of regulatory T cells in long-lasting Graves disease (TCRdb year 2021). Sample time point, as interpreted from the label and publication: newly diagnosed GD, antithyroid drugs for less than 3 months. RNA was extracted from PBMCs in TRIzol for both TCR sequencing and RNA sequencing. Receptor amplification or capture employed multiplex PCR. The run used an Illumina HiSeq 4000. CDR3 regions were amplified by Arm-PCR with iRepertoire HTBI primers to construct TCR beta libraries. TCRdb's own reprocessing of the public reads used fastp at Q25 and MiXCR and kept productive beta chains. Every entry covers one CDR3 protein and lists the most common genes and DNA from its rows. The sample table shows about 240,000 distinct CDR3 sequences, and 20% to 25% are seen once. The ten largest make up approximately 13% of the sample.

The sequenced sample was peripheral blood mononuclear cells (PBMCs), obtained at new diagnosis, from a patient treated with antithyroid drugs. The receptors shown here come from a female donor with Graves disease.

This clonotype was seen only once. The V gene is TRBV28, the J gene TRBJ2-5; 15 bases map to TRBD2. The germline CDR1 and CDR2 sequences are MDHEN and SYDVKM. CDR3 length: 16 amino acids. Trimming cost V 6 bases and J 2 bases; bases outside gene matches: 4. The CDR3 nucleotides read TGTGCCAGCAGGGGAGGACTAGCGGGAGGGCAAGAGACCCAGTACTTC. It specifies CASRGGLAGGQETQYF.

In this sample, this clonotype turned up many times. The rearrangement links TRBV28 to TRBJ2-1; D possibly corresponds to TRBD2 (5 bases). The length of the CDR3 is 13 residues. V was clipped by 7 bases and J by 7 bases, with 14 bases between them. The germline gives CDR1 MDHEN, CDR2 SYDVKM. Here the CDR3 reads CASTLGGYNEQFF. DNA for the CDR3: TGTGCCAGCACCTTAGGAGGCTATAATGAGCAGTTCTTC.

V usage is TRBV7-2 and J usage is TRBJ2-2; 8 bases fit TRBD1. This CDR3 region has 12 residues. After removal of 5 bases from V and 9 bases from J, the junction contained 2 bases not matched to a gene. Germline V gene lookup returns CDR1 SGHTA and CDR2 FQGNSA. The CDR3 region is CASSRQGRELFF. CDR3 bases: TGTGCCAGCAGCCGACAGGGGAGGGAGCTGTTTTTT.

This clonotype was detected many times. V is TRBV5-1 and J is TRBJ2-3, with 7 bases matching TRBD2. The V gene end was trimmed by 2 bases and the J gene end by 6 bases; junction bases not matched to a gene: 9. CDR1 is SGHRS and CDR2 is YFSETQ in the germline V gene. The CDR3 runs to 15 residues. Here the CDR3 reads CASSFRGSSPDTQYF. Here the CDR3 DNA reads TGCGCCAGCAGCTTCCGCGGGAGTTCCCCTGATACGCAGTATTTT.

This clonotype was counted ten times or more. The rearrangement links TRBV10-1 to TRBJ2-2, with D perhaps assigned TRBD1 or TRBD2 (5 bases each). There are 14 residues in the CDR3. V was shortened by 3 bases and J by 4 bases, with 9 bases between the two germline ends. The germline gives CDR1 WNHNN, CDR2 SYGVQD (reference sequence). The CDR3 loop reads CASSDGAATGELFF. In DNA form, the CDR3 reads TGCGCCAGCAGTGACGGGGCGGCCACCGGGGAGCTGTTTTTT.

This rearrangement joins TRBV11-2 to TRBJ2-1; D uncertain. The CDR3 totals 11 residues. The germline CDR1 and CDR2 sequences are SGHAT and FQNNGV. The V gene lost 4 bases and the J gene lost 9 bases, with 7 bases spanning the gap. The CDR3 coding sequence is TGTGCCAGCAGCTCCGCCGGTGAGCAGTTCTTC. This codes for CASSSAGEQFF.

V is TRBV9 and J is TRBJ1-6; D not certain. CDR3 length: 13 residues. Germline CDR1 is SGDLS and CDR2 is YYNGEE. V shed 0 bases and J shed 7 bases, with 5 bases lying between them. The CDR3 nucleotides are TGTGCCAGCAGCGTAGATGGAAATTCACCCCTCCACTTT. It is translated as CASSVDGNSPLHF.

The V and J genes are TRBV24-1 and TRBJ2-3; D may match TRBD1 or TRBD2 (7 bases each). With 4 bases removed from V and 2 bases from J, the gap between germline ends came to 18 bases. Germline V CDR1 and CDR2: KGHDR, SFDVKD. This CDR3 comprises 17 residues. The CDR3 coding sequence is TGTGCCACCAGTGACCGGGGGGTGGGACAGTCCACAGATACGCAGTATTTT. Protein product: CATSDRGVGQSTDTQYF.

This clonotype was seen ten or more times. The chain joins TRBV29-1 to TRBJ1-1, with unresolved D. This CDR3 comprises 11 residues. Germline CDR1 and CDR2: SQVTM and ANQGSEA. Trimming took off 5 bases at V and 2 bases at J, with 6 bases between the two ends. The CDR3 is CSVSSNTEAFF. Written as DNA, the CDR3 is TGCAGCGTTAGTAGTAACACTGAAGCTTTCTTT.

As for this clonotype: A read error is likely here: a far larger clone is one base away. The rearrangement joins TRBV11-3 to TRBJ2-1; 9 bases map to TRBD1. The CDR3 totals 16 residues. The germline V gene has CDR1 SGHNT and CDR2 YENEEA. Losses at the gene ends were 4 bases for V and 4 bases for J; bases not matched to a gene: 8. The DNA for the CDR3 is TGTGCCAGCAGCTCTACCATCGGGACAGGGTACAATGAGCAGTTCTTC. Protein product: CASSSTIGTGYNEQFF.

Regarding this clonotype: A far larger clone differs by one base, so this is likely a read error. V gene TRBV5-5 combines with J gene TRBJ2-7; TRBD1 aligns across 7 bases. Germline CDR1 is SGHKS and CDR2 is YYEKEE (reference sequence). CDR3 length equals 12 residues. DNA of the CDR3: TGTGCCAGCAGCTCAACAGGGGACGAGCAGCACTTC. The encoded protein is CASSSTGDEQHF.

V is TRBV28 and J is TRBJ2-5, with 9 positions matching TRBD2. The CDR3 sequence is 16 residues long. Unmatched junction bases numbered 12, after V lost 4 bases and J lost 6 bases. The germline V gene encodes CDR1 MDHEN and CDR2 SYDVKM. The CDR3 protein is CASSSSRGGPWKTQYF. DNA for the CDR3: TGTGCCAGCAGTTCGTCGCGGGGGGGACCCTGGAAGACCCAGTACTTC.

This clonotype occurred many times. The chain is built from TRBV6-2 or TRBV6-3 and TRBJ2-3; 10 bases line up with TRBD2. V lost 6 bases to trimming and J lost 2 bases; unmatched junction nucleotides: 2. The germline CDR1 and CDR2 sequences are MNHEY and SVGEGT. There are 14 residues in the CDR3. The CDR3 bases are TGTGCCAGCAGACTAGCGGGGCCCACAGATACGCAGTATTTT. Translating it yields CASRLAGPTDTQYF.

This clonotype was found a few times. The junction departs from germline at one end; a sequencing error may be responsible. The chain couples TRBV5-1 to TRBJ1-4; TRBD1 matches at 11 bases. The CDR3 spans 14 residues. Germline V gives CDR1 SGHRS, CDR2 YFSETQ. The CDR3 DNA reads TGTGCCAGCAGCGTACTAGGGACAGGGGGAAAACTGTTTTTT. Its translation is CASSVLGTGGKLFF.

This clonotype occurred a few times. It may be a read error: a sequence one base away is much more abundant. This chain uses TRBV7-2 with TRBJ2-3, with 7 bases fitting TRBD1. Germline V gene lookup returns CDR1 SGHTA and CDR2 FQGNSA. The CDR3 length is 13 residues. Written as DNA, the CDR3 is TGTGCCAGCAGCTCAGACAGGGTTTTGACGCGGTATTTT. Its translation is CASSSDRVLTRYF.

The table lists this clonotype with a few counts. A much larger clone differs from this one at a single base, so this may be a read error. The chain carries TRBV7-3 and TRBJ2-1, with TRBD1 matching over 7 bases. The CDR3 spans 17 residues. Germline CDR1 is SGHTA and CDR2 is FQGTGA. CDR3 loop: CVSSWNPRDSRSNEQFF. CDR3 coding DNA: TGTGTCAGCTCCTGGAATCCCCGGGACAGCCGGAGCAATGAGCAGTTCTTC. The variable domain in full, with the rest retrieved from reference TRBV7-3 and TRBJ2-1, is GAGVSQTPSNKVTEKGKYVELRCDPISGHTALYWYRQSLGQGPEFLIYFQGTGAADDSGLPNDRFFAVRPEGSVSTLKIQRTERGDSAVYLCVSSWNPRDSRSNEQFFGPGTRLTVL.

This clonotype was recorded a few times. The genes are TRBV11-3 and TRBJ1-6; D not certain. The CDR3 totals 13 residues. CDR1 and CDR2 (germline): SGHNT, YENEEA. Between the trimmed V and J ends, which lost 5 bases and 4 bases, there was a span of 6 bases. CDR3 bases: TGTGCCAGCAGCCGGGGTTATAATTCACCCCTCCACTTT. Encoded protein: CASSRGYNSPLHF.